This is a list of T cell receptor beta chains from one sample in a study of beta chain features in type 1 diabetes. Assay used: immunoSEQ multiplex PCR; TCRdb lists only in-frame clones, some missing. Found here are 160,000 or so clones, 8% to 9.5% of them singletons; the top ten hold around 0.56%. Source material: central memory CD4+ T cells from blood. The receptors stem from a woman aged 18 to 35 with type 1 diabetes. The CDR3 runs from the conserved cysteine through the conserved F or W. D genes are given only for firm matches. Expanded clones get a size class; other rows say once, few or many, or leave the size out.

TRBV9	TRBJ2-1	-	TRBD2	CASSVGLAGLNEQFF	TGTGCCAGCAGCGTAGGACTAGCGGGTCTCAATGAGCAGTTCTTC
TRBV5-4	TRBJ2-3	-	TRBD2	CASSQVGSRTSGMDTQYF	TGTGCCAGCAGCCAAGTGGGGTCGCGGACTAGCGGGATGGATACGCAGTATTTT
TRBV7-3	TRBJ2-3	few	TRBD2	CASSLAWTSNADTQYF	TGTGCCAGCAGCTTAGCGTGGACTAGCAACGCAGATACGCAGTATTTT
TRBV7-2	TRBJ1-5	-	TRBD1	CASSSYRGSLEPQHF	TGTGCCAGCAGCTCCTACAGGGGCTCCTTGGAGCCCCAGCATTTT
TRBV6-5	TRBJ2-3	few	TRBD2	CASSYRPSGGRDTQYF	TGTGCCAGCAGTTACCGTCCCAGCGGGGGGCGGGATACGCAGTATTTT
TRBV5-5	TRBJ2-1	few	TRBD2	CASSLLAGGNEQFF	TGTGCCAGCAGCTTGCTAGCGGGGGGGAATGAGCAGTTCTTC
TRBV6-6	TRBJ2-1	few	TRBD2	CASSLTDAAGVF	TGTGCCAGCAGCCTCACGGACGCAGCGGGGGTCTTC
TRBV5-1	TRBJ2-2	-	-	CASSPRFPNTGELFF	TGCGCCAGCAGCCCCAGATTCCCGAACACCGGGGAGCTGTTTTTT
TRBV12-5	TRBJ2-7	-	-	CASALDSSYEQYF	TGTGCTAGTGCTCTGGACAGCTCCTACGAGCAGTACTTC
TRBV10-3	TRBJ1-1	-	-	CASHGTGWTTEAFF	TGTGCCTCTCACGGTACAGGGTGGACCACTGAAGCTTTCTTT
TRBV7-8	TRBJ1-6	-	TRBD1	CASSFRGRNSPLHF	TGTGCCAGCAGCTTTAGGGGGCGGAATTCACCCCTCCACTTT
TRBV28	TRBJ2-3	-	TRBD2	CASRDPSGNTDTQYF	TGTGCCAGCAGGGATCCTAGCGGGAACACAGATACGCAGTATTTT
TRBV5-6	TRBJ1-2	-	-	CASSLIPPEANYGYTF	TGTGCCAGCAGCTTGATCCCTCCAGAAGCTAACTATGGCTACACCTTC
TRBV10-3	TRBJ1-2	few	TRBD1	CAISESGTGFGYTF	TGTGCCATCAGTGAGTCCGGGACAGGGTTCGGCTACACCTTC
TRBV9	TRBJ2-3	-	-	CASSVERRSTDTQYF	TGTGCCAGCAGCGTAGAGAGGAGGAGCACAGATACGCAGTATTTT
TRBV7-8	TRBJ2-1	-	TRBD2	CASSLVPVAGGPYNEQFF	TGTGCCAGCAGCTTAGTTCCCGTAGCGGGGGGACCTTACAATGAGCAGTTCTTC
TRBV7-3	TRBJ2-3	-	TRBD2	CASSPGLATDTQYF	TGTGCCAGCAGCCCGGGACTAGCGACAGATACGCAGTATTTT
TRBV19	TRBJ1-1	-	-	CASISSAREAFF	TGTGCCAGTATAAGCAGCGCGAGGGAAGCTTTCTTT
TRBV6-6	TRBJ1-2	-	TRBD1	CASSHRDRAGGYTF	TGTGCCAGCAGCCACCGCGACAGGGCTGGTGGCTACACCTTC
TRBV9	TRBJ2-3	-	TRBD2	CASSVQGSGGKDTQYF	TGTGCCAGCAGCGTTCAGGGTAGCGGGGGAAAGGATACGCAGTATTTT
TRBV9	TRBJ2-3	-	-	CASSPSRDTQYF	TGTGCCAGCAGCCCGAGTCGGGATACGCAGTATTTT
TRBV27	TRBJ2-5	few	-	CASSPRARETQYF	TGTGCCAGCAGTCCCAGGGCTAGAGAGACCCAGTACTTC
TRBV28	TRBJ2-5	few	TRBD1	CATRQGAETQYF	TGTGCCACCCGACAGGGTGCGGAGACCCAGTACTTC
TRBV7-3	TRBJ2-5	-	TRBD2	CASSLAGGGETQYF	TGTGCCAGCAGCTTAGCGGGAGGAGGGGAGACCCAGTACTTC
TRBV7-3	TRBJ2-7	many	TRBD2	CASSYVSGDEQYF	TGTGCCAGCAGCTACGTCAGCGGGGACGAGCAGTACTTC
TRBV23-1	TRBJ2-7	few	-	CASSQSGVAFTGEQYF	TGCGCCAGCAGTCAATCGGGCGTAGCGTTTACGGGCGAGCAGTACTTC
TRBV2	TRBJ2-7	-	-	CASSGLYEQYF	TGTGCCAGCAGTGGGCTCTACGAGCAGTACTTC
TRBV6-5	TRBJ2-6	few	-	CASSYAGGRANVLTF	TGTGCCAGCAGTTACGCCGGGGGTAGGGCCAACGTCCTGACTTTC
TRBV6-6	TRBJ2-1	-	-	CASSTSGRQFF	TGTGCCAGCAGTACGTCCGGGAGGCAGTTCTTC
TRBV6-6	TRBJ1-6	few	-	CASRPPAGENSPLHF	TGTGCCAGCAGACCCCCGGCGGGGGAAAATTCACCCCTCCACTTT
TRBV15	TRBJ2-7	few	TRBD2	CATSRAAGGTSYEQYF	TGTGCCACCAGCAGGGCAGCGGGAGGAACTTCCTACGAGCAGTACTTC
TRBV21-1	TRBJ2-2	few	-	CASILPQRETGELFF	TGTGCCAGCATTCTCCCGCAGCGGGAGACCGGGGAGCTGTTTTTT
TRBV14	TRBJ2-7	few	-	CASSQDRRGQYF	TGTGCCAGCAGCCAAGATCGACGCGGGCAGTACTTC
TRBV10-3	TRBJ2-3	few	-	CAISRGGAADTQYF	TGTGCCATCAGTCGCGGAGGGGCCGCAGATACGCAGTATTTT
TRBV19	TRBJ2-1	few	TRBD2	CASSKERGVVEQFF	TGTGCCAGTAGTAAGGAGCGGGGGGTAGTCGAGCAGTTCTTC
TRBV30	TRBJ2-7	few	-	CAWSYRSSYEQYF	TGTGCCTGGAGTTATAGAAGCTCCTACGAGCAGTACTTC
TRBV10-3	TRBJ1-2	few	TRBD1	CAISGQGNGYTF	TGTGCCATCAGTGGACAGGGGAATGGCTACACCTTC
TRBV29-1	TRBJ2-3	-	TRBD2	CSVSSRGGTTDTQYF	TGCAGCGTTTCCTCTCGCGGGGGTACCACAGATACGCAGTATTTT
TRBV4-2	TRBJ2-7	many	-	CASSQDVRSYEQYF	TGTGCCAGCAGCCAAGATGTTCGTTCCTACGAGCAGTACTTC
TRBV5-6	TRBJ2-1	-	TRBD1	CASSPTGLPGEQFF	TGTGCCAGCAGCCCGACAGGGCTGCCCGGGGAGCAGTTCTTC
TRBV2	TRBJ1-1	-	TRBD1	CASSGRDRGPNTEAFF	TGTGCCAGCAGTGGTCGAGACAGGGGGCCGAACACTGAAGCTTTCTTT